Reported below is one T cell receptor (beta chain). The antigen it recognizes is unknown. Base qualities are not recorded, but no much larger clone differs from it by a single base. The immunoSEQ multiplex PCR assay was used to generate TCR libraries, with TCR-beta and/or TCR-alpha/delta assays applied to each sample. The Illumina high-throughput platform was used to sequence the amplified TCR libraries. The study's processing was this. Clustering and dimensionality reduction relied on pairwise TCRdist distances among GMM-specific receptors from T cells that were either sorted ex vivo or expanded in vitro. Each clinical repertoire was scored by mean NN-distance, the average TCRdist to the nearest 10% of tetramer-positive reference sequences. To compute GEM TCR motif frequency, the fraction of unique TCRs matching known GEM sequences by V/J usage and CDR3 length was calculated. Active tuberculosis was classified by linear discriminant analysis with leave-one-out cross-validation, implemented in scikit-learn. This is the immuneACCESS table as TCRdb keeps it, with only in-frame sequences that have V and J called. A part of the clones is gone; compared with another copy, unresolved V genes explain less than half, and the rest is unexplained. D and trimming were read from the DNA, whereas the V and J calls and clone size are those reported in that table. For this sample the table gives about 29,000 clones, of which more than 80% were detected only once. Around 4.7% of the sample lies in the top ten.

This sample is drawn from a study of T cells in tuberculosis listed by TCRdb under 2018. Background for the entire study: The study combined CD1B tetramers and high-throughput TCR immunosequencing to characterize T cells specific for the mycobacterial lipid antigen glucose monomycolate (GMM). A South African clinical cohort compared IGRA-negative adolescents, IGRA-positive adolescents with latent tuberculosis and adults with active tuberculosis, around 10 per group.

V loses 5 bases at its end and J loses 4 bases; junction bases beyond the gene matches: 7. The germline V gene (reference sequence) yields SEHNR for CDR1 and FQNEAQ for CDR2. The CDR3 runs 15 residues from the cysteine to the phenylalanine. Here the CDR3 DNA is all that survives: 45 bases in frame from base 1. At study entry, a tuberculin skin test and the QuantiFERON-TB GOLD In-Tube IGRA were used to screen adolescents for latent tuberculosis infection. Immunosequencing of unsorted cryopreserved PBMC covered, on average, about 91,000 T cells per clinical donor. Eleven high schools in the Worcester region of the Western Cape, South Africa, served as enrollment sites for adolescents aged 12 to 18 years. Roughly ten M. tuberculosis-infected and approximately ten uninfected adolescents were selected with matching for age and sex. For the adolescents, PBMC were isolated by density centrifugation from freshly drawn heparinized blood and then cryopreserved.

Points the paper makes about the study in general: Compared with IGRA-negative controls, TCR-alpha repertoires from active tuberculosis had smaller mean NN-distances to GMM-specific TCRs, which suggests clonal expansion of these TCRs. Clinical samples were selected based on which cryopreserved specimens were available, and the active tuberculosis cases were adults whereas the controls were adolescents. A classifier using the diverse GMM-specific repertoire reached approximately 84% accuracy (AUROC roughly 0.9), compared with more than 65% accuracy using GEM motif frequencies. The smaller NN-distances were partly driven by shorter CDR3-alpha lengths in active tuberculosis patients, and the difference for TCR-beta did not reach statistical significance.

The sequencing sample was made of PBMCs. This TCR was recovered from a donor aged 10-29 years with latent tuberculosis or without tuberculosis infection. The chain joins TRBV7-9 to TRBJ2-7, with 11 central nucleotides matching TRBD1. The CDR3 reads CASSTGQGASYEQYF. The DNA sequence is given as TGTGCCAGCAGCACCGGACAGGGGGCATCTTACGAGCAGTACTTC.